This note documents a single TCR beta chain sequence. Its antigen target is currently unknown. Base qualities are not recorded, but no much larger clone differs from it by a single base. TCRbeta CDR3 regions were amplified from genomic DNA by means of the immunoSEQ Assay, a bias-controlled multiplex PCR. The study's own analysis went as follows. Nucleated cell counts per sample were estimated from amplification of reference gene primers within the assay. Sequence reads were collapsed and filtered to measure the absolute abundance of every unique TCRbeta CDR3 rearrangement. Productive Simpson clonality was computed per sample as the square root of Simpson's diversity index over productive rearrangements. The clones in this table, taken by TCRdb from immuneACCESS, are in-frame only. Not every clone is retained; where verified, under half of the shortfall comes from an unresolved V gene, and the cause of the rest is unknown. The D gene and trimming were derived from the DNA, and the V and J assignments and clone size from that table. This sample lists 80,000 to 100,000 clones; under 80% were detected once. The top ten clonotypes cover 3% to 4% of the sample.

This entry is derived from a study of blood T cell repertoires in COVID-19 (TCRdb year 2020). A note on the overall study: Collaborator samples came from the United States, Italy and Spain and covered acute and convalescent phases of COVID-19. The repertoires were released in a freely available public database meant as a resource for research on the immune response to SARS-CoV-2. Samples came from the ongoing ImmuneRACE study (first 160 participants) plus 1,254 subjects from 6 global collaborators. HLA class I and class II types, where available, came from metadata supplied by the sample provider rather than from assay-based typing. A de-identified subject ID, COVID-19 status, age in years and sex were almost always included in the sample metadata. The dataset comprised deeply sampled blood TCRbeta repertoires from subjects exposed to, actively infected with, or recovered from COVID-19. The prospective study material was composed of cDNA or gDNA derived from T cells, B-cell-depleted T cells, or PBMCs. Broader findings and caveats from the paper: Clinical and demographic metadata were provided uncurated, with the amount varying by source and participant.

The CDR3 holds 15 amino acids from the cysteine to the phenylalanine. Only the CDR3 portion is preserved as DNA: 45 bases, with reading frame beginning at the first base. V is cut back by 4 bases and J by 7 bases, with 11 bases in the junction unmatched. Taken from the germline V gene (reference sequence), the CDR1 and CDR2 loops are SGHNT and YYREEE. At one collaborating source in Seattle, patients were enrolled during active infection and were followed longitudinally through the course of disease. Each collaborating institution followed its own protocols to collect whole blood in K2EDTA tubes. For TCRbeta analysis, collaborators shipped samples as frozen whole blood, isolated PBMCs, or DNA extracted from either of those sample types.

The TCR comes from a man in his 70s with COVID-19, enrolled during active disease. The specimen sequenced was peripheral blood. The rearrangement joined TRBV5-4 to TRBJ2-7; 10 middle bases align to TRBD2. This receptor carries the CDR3 CASSQPAGGPVEQYF. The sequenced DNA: TGTGCCAGCAGCCAACCAGCGGGAGGGCCAGTAGAGCAGTACTTC.